This T cell receptor (beta chain) derives from a study of blood T cells in healthy people across ages. General study results and limits: A greater number of naive CD4+ cells and higher diversity distinguished long-lived donors from aged donors.

For this clonotype: What it binds is unknown.

From germline, CDR1 is LNHDA and CDR2 SQIVND (reference sequence). With V trimmed by 5 bases and J by 6 bases, 4 bases remained unmatched. The CDR3 extends over 14 amino acids. It was around 9 milliliters of peripheral blood that were drawn from each donor. Alongside a J-beta primer mix, a sample-barcoded 5' primer served in a second PCR lasting 7 to 11 cycles. TCRdb fed the 5' RACE reads into MiXCR, producing one record per CDR3 protein. Of some 640,000 distinct CDR3 sequences in the sample, roughly 49% were seen once. This sequence originates from a woman in her fifties or sixties in good health. Specimen: blood. The chain is built from TRBV19 and TRBJ2-5; 12 nucleotides match TRBD2. This CDR3 is CASSLAGGPKTQYF. For the CDR3, the DNA is TGTGCCAGTAGTCTAGCGGGAGGGCCGAAGACCCAGTACTTC.